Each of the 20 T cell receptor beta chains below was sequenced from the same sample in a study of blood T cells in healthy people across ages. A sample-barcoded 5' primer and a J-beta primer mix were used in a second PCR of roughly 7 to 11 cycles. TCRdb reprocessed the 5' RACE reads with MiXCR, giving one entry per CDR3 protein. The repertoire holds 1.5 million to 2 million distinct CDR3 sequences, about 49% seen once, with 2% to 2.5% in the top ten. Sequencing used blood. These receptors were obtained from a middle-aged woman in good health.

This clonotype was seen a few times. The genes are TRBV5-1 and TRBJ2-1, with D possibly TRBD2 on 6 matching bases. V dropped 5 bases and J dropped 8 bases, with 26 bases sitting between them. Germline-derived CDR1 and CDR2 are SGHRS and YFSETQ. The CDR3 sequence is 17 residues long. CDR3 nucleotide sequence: TGCGCCAGCAGTGGTGCCCCCGGACTACTACGTGGGCATGAGCAGTTCTTC. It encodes CASSGAPGLLRGHEQFF.

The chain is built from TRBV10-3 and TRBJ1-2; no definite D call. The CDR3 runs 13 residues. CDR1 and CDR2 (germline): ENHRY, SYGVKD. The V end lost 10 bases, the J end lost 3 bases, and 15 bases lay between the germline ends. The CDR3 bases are TGTGCCACTTCAGACGGTCCTGACTATGGCTACACCTTC. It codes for CATSDGPDYGYTF.

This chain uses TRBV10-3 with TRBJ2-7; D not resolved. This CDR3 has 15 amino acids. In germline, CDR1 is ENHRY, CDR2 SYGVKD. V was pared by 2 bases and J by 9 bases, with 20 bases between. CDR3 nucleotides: TGTGCCATCAGTGAGGAGGTTGGCACCTACGATGGGCAGTACTTC. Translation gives CAISEEVGTYDGQYF.

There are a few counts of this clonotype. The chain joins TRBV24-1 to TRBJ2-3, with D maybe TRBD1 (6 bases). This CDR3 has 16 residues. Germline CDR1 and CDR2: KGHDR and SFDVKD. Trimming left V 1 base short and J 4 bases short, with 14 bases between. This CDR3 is CATSDFRGRFADTQYF. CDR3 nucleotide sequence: TGTGCCACCAGTGATTTCAGGGGACGGTTCGCAGATACGCAGTATTTT.

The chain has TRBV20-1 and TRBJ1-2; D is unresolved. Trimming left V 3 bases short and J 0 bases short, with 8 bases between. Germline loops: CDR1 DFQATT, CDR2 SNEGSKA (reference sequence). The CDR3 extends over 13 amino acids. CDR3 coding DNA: TGCAGTGCTAGTAATCCAACTAACTATGGCTACACCTTC. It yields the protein CSASNPTNYGYTF.

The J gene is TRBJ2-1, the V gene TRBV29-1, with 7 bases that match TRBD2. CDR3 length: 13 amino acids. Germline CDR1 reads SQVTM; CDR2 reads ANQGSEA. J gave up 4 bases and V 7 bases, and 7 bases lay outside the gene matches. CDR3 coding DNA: TGCAGCGGTCTGGCTAGCGGATACAATGAGCAGTTCTTC. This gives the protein CSGLASGYNEQFF.

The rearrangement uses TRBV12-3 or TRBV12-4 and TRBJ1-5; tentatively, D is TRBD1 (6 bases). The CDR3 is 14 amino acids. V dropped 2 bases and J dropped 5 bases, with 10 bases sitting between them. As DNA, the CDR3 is TGTGCCAGCAGTTTACCGGACAGTTATCAGCCCCAGCATTTT. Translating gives CASSLPDSYQPQHF.

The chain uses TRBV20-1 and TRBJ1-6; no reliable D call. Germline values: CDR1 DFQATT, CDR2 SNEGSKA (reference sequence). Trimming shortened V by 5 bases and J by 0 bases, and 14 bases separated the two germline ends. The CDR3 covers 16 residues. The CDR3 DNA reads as TGCAGTGCTCCTAGGGTTATTAACTCCTATAATTCACCCCTCCACTTT. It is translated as CSAPRVINSYNSPLHF.

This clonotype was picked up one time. The DNA for the CDR3 is TGTGCCAGCATAGGTAGCTCCTATAATTCACCCCTCCACTTT. Translating gives CASIGSSYNSPLHF. The chain has TRBV6-6 and TRBJ1-6, with no clear D. The V end lost 7 bases, the J end lost 0 bases, and 7 bases lay between the germline ends. CDR1 and CDR2 (germline): MNHNY, SVGAGI (reference sequence). The CDR3 is made up of 14 amino acids.

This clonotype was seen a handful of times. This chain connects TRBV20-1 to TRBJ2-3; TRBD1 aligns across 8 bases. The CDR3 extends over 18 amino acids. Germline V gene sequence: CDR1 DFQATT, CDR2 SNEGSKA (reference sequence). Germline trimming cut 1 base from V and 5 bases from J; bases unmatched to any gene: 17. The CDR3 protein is CSARVGGPGGSLRDTQYF. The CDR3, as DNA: TGCAGTGCTAGAGTTGGAGGGCCAGGGGGCTCGTTAAGAGATACGCAGTATTTT.

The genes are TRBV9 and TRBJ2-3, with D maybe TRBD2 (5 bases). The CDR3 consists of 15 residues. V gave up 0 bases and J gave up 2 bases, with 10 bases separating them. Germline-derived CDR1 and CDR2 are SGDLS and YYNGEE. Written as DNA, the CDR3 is TGTGCCAGCAGCGTAGGACTACTCCTCACAGATACGCAGTATTTT. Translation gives CASSVGLLLTDTQYF.

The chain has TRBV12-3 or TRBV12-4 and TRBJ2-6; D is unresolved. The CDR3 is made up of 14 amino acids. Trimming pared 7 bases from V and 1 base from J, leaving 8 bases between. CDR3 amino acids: CASTVGSGANVLTF. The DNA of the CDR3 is TGTGCCAGCACCGTGGGGTCTGGGGCCAACGTCCTGACTTTC.

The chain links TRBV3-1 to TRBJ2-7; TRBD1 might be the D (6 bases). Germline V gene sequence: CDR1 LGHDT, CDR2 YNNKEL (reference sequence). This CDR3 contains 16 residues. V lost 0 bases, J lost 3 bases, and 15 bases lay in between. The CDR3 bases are TGTGCCAGCAGCCAAGATGAGGGACAAACCAACTACGAGCAGTACTTC. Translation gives CASSQDEGQTNYEQYF.

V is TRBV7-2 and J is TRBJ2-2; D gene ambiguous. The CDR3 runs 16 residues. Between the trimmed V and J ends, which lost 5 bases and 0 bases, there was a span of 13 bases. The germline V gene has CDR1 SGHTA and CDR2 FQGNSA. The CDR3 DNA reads TGTGCCAGCAGCCTAGGTGGGGTTTCGAACACCGGGGAGCTGTTTTTT. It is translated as CASSLGGVSNTGELFF.

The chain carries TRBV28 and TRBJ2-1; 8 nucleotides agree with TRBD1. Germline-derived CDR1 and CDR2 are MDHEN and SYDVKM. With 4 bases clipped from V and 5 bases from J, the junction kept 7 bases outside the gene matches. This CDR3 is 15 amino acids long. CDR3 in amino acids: CASSSPDRANNEQFF. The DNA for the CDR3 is TGTGCCAGCAGTTCCCCGGACAGGGCAAACAATGAGCAGTTCTTC.

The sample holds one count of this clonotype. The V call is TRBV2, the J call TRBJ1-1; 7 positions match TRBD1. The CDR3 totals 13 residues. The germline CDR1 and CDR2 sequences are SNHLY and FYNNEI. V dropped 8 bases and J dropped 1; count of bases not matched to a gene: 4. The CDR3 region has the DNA TGTGCCAGCGGTAGGGACAGGAACACTGAAGCTTTCTTT. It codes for CASGRDRNTEAFF.

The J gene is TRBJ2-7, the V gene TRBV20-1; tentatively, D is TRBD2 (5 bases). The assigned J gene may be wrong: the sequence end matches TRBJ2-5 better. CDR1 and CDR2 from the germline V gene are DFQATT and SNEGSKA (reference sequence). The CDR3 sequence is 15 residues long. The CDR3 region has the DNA TGCAGTGCTAGCAAGGCAGCGGACGGTGGGGAGACCCAGTACTTC. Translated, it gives CSASKAADGGETQYF.

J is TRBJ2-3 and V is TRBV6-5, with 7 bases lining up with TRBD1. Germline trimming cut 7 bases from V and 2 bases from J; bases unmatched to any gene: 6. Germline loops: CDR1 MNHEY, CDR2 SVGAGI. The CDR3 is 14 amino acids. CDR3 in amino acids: CASTRGQNTDTQYF. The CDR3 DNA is TGTGCCAGCACCCGGGGACAGAACACAGATACGCAGTATTTT.

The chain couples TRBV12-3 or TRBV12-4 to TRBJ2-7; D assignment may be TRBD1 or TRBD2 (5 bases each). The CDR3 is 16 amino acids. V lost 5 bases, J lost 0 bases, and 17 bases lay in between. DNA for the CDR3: TGTGCCAGCAGTCCCCGACAGAGGGGCAGCTCCTACGAGCAGTACTTC. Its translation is CASSPRQRGSSYEQYF.

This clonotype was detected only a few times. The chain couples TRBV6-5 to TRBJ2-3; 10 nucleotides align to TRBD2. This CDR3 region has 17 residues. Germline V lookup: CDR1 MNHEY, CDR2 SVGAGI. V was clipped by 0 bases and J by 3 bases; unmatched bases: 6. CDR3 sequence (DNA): TGTGCCAGCAGTTACTCGGCTAGCGGGGGTCCTACAGATACGCAGTATTTT. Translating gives CASSYSASGGPTDTQYF.